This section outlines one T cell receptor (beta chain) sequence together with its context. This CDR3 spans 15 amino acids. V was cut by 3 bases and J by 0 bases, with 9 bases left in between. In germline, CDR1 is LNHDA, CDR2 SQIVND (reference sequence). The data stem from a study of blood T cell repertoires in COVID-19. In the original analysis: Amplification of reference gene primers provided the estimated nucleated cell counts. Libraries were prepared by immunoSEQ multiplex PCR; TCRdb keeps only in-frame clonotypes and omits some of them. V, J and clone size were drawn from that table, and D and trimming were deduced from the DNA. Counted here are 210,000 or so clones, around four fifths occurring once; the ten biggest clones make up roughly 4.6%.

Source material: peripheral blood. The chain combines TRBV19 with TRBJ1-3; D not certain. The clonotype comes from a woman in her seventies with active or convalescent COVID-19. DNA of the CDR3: TGTGCCAGTAGTATTTCTAGATCCTCTGGAAACACCATATATTTT. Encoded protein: CASSISRSSGNTIYF.